Listed below are T cell receptor beta chains from one sample, sequenced in a study of blood T cell repertoires in COVID-19. Using immunoSEQ multiplex PCR, the repertoire was profiled, and TCRdb retains in-frame clones only, with some absent. Here the sample spans 85,000 to 90,000 clones, roughly nine tenths being singletons. The sample was peripheral blood. The receptor source for this set is a woman older than 75 with active COVID-19. Both conserved end residues are trimmed from each CDR3.

CDR3aa	j_gene	v_gene
ASSYRGSPDTQY	TRBJ2-3	TRBV6-5
ASSLAVAGGPQGYT	TRBJ1-2	TRBV7-8
SVEGREAYNEQF	TRBJ2-1	TRBV29-1
ASSQSTGGQAYEQY	TRBJ2-7	TRBV16
ALGQGVEQY	TRBJ2-7	TRBV10-3
ASRTMSGIEKLF	TRBJ1-4	TRBV28
ASSHKQGAEDEKLF	TRBJ1-4	TRBV4-2
ASSLVNRYNEQF	TRBJ2-1	TRBV11-2
ASSVAEKLF	TRBJ1-4	TRBV4-1
ASSMPGALYEQY	TRBJ2-7	TRBV19
ASSHIRDRNTDTQY	TRBJ2-3	TRBV4-3
ASSPGQGVRYAV	TRBJ2-3	TRBV6-4
ASSLDRYNEQF	TRBJ2-1	TRBV5-6
ASSYRVGLAETQY	TRBJ2-5	TRBV9
ASSLRTSGSRETQY	TRBJ2-5	TRBV3-1/TRBV3-2
ASSSSGRSSYEQY	TRBJ2-7	TRBV2
ASSQGPAGGPWEQY	TRBJ2-7	TRBV4-1
ASSLVQVLAGQF	TRBJ2-1	TRBV5-1
ASRGTPNTGELF	TRBJ2-2	TRBV7-2
SVDGGANTGELF	TRBJ2-2	TRBV29-1
ASSLGWLAGDGAYEQY	TRBJ2-7	TRBV5-1
ASSLGTGGGTDTQY	TRBJ2-3	TRBV7-9
ASSSARGPNTEAF	TRBJ1-1	TRBV18
ASSLSGRDTQY	TRBJ2-3	TRBV7-2
ASSRQGQGPLNQY	TRBJ2-7	TRBV5-5
ASSAPGFIYEQY	TRBJ2-7	TRBV7-8
ASTIAGVGNEQF	TRBJ2-1	TRBV5-1
ASSLRRNYGYT	TRBJ1-2	TRBV28
ASSPRTTGRDYNSPLH	TRBJ1-6	TRBV6-6
ASSPTVNTEAF	TRBJ1-1	TRBV7-3
ASSLAGRAF	TRBJ1-1	TRBV6-2/TRBV6-3
ASSLASGHQETQY	TRBJ2-5	TRBV5-1
ATRSGTSGSTDTQY	TRBJ2-3	TRBV24-1
ASSHGGEAF	TRBJ1-1	TRBV3-1/TRBV3-2
ASSLGGRAFRNEQF	TRBJ2-1	TRBV13
ASSSTGAYNSPLH	TRBJ1-6	TRBV7-2
ASSLEFSGSGETQY	TRBJ2-5	TRBV5-1
ASSLTSGSYNEQF	TRBJ2-1	TRBV5-1
ASSHRTAPNTEAF	TRBJ1-1	TRBV7-9
ASSANREGDTQY	TRBJ2-3	TRBV7-2
ASCAGLALNAETQY	TRBJ2-5	TRBV7-6
AWSLQGTITGELF	TRBJ2-2	TRBV30
SASTATYNEQF	TRBJ2-1	TRBV20-1
SASSAGLAAGQGEQY	TRBJ2-7	TRBV20-1
ATSGASGRASDNEQF	TRBJ2-1	TRBV24-1
SASLKGDRGYSNTEAF	TRBJ1-1	TRBV20-1
ASRGRGTGELF	TRBJ2-2	TRBV6-5
ASSMAGGSSTYEQY	TRBJ2-7	TRBV19
ASSTLAAGNIQY	TRBJ2-4	TRBV19
ARGGAATPSSDTQY	TRBJ2-3	TRBV2
ASTRGNGLNEKLF	TRBJ1-4	TRBV6-5